A single T cell receptor beta chain is shown here with its context. The sample contains more than one DNA sequence encoding this CDR3. These data belong to a study of shared clonotypes between healthy human individuals. CDR1 is SEHNR and CDR2 is FQNEAQ in the germline V gene (reference sequence). The V end lost 1 base, the J end lost 5 bases, and 11 bases lay between the germline ends. The CDR3 contains 14 residues. Produced via immunoSEQ multiplex PCR; TCRdb's table is partial and in-frame only. Of approximately 2,000,000 clones listed, less than 95% are singletons. The TCR sequence derives from a young man in good health. Some clones in this sample may be carry-over from other donors' samples. V and J are TRBV7-9 and TRBJ1-2; no clear D. Sequenced material: naive CD4+ T cells from PBMCs. The subset was: CD45RA+ positively selected. The CDR3 loop is CASSLGEGGYGYTF. The CDR3 nucleotides are TGTGCCAGCAGCTTAGGGGAAGGAGGATATGGCTACACCTTC.